A selection of T cell receptor beta chains follows, all from one sample in a study of cytomegalovirus exposure and HLA in healthy donors. Clones were read by immunoSEQ multiplex PCR, and TCRdb kept only the in-frame ones, dropping some. The profile covers under 150,000 clones, with about 83% appearing a single time and roughly 3.6% taken by the ten largest. The specimen sequenced was PBMCs. These receptors were obtained from a man younger than 45 in good health and CMV-seronegative. The conserved cysteine and the conserved F or W are not part of the CDR3 here. D genes are given only for firm matches. Clone size is given for some rows only: seen once, a few or many times, or a class if the clone is expanded.

CDR3: ASRPRTGEYAGELF; size: -; D: TRBD1; V: TRBV5-1
CDR3: ASSSTLANEQF; size: -; D: -; V: TRBV27
CDR3: ASSQTGTGDEQY; size: once; D: TRBD1; V: TRBV6-1
CDR3: AQGIGNQPQH; size: -; D: -; V: TRBV28
CDR3: ASSPRSPDTQY; size: -; D: -; V: TRBV18
CDR3: ASSLGTGGSEVKLF; size: -; D: TRBD1; V: TRBV5-4
CDR3: ASSLENTQY; size: -; D: -; V: TRBV6-5
CDR3: ASSLGQGHSSYNEQF; size: once; D: TRBD1; V: TRBV5-1
CDR3: ASSLGSGTDTQY; size: -; D: -; V: TRBV7-2
CDR3: ASSLSGSEYEQY; size: -; D: -; V: TRBV27
CDR3: ASSPAQDYGYT; size: -; D: -; V: TRBV18
CDR3: ASSRAQGNRETQY; size: few; D: -; V: TRBV5-4
CDR3: SASPPGQNTEAF; size: once; D: -; V: TRBV29-1
CDR3: ASDTGGASYEQY; size: -; D: TRBD1; V: TRBV19
CDR3: ASSLGQGNSPLH; size: -; D: TRBD1; V: TRBV5-8
CDR3: ASSQDGTGSSYT; size: -; D: TRBD1; V: TRBV4-1
CDR3: ASSETGQGALDTQY; size: -; D: TRBD1; V: TRBV25-1
CDR3: ASSYSIGGANNEQF; size: -; D: TRBD2; V: TRBV6-6
CDR3: ASSLRGGLSYNEQF; size: once; D: TRBD2; V: TRBV27
CDR3: ASSFEGADEQY; size: -; D: -; V: TRBV5-1
CDR3: ASTRAGGGYEQY; size: few; D: TRBD1; V: TRBV13
CDR3: ASSIWSRTEAF; size: -; D: -; V: TRBV19